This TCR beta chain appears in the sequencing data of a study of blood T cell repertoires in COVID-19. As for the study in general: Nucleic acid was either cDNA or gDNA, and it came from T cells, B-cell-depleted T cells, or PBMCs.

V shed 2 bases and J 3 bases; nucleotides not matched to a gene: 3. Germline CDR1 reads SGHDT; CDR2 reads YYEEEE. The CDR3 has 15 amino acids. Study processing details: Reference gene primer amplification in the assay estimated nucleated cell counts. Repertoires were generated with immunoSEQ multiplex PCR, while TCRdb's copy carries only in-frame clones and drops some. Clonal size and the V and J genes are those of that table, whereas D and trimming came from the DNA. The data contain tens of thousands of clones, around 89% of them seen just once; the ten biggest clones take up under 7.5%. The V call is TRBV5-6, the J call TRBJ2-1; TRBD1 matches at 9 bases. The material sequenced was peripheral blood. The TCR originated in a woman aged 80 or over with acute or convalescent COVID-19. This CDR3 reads CASSFRTGVYNEQFF. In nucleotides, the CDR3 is TGTGCCAGCAGCTTTCGGACAGGGGTCTACAATGAGCAGTTCTTC.